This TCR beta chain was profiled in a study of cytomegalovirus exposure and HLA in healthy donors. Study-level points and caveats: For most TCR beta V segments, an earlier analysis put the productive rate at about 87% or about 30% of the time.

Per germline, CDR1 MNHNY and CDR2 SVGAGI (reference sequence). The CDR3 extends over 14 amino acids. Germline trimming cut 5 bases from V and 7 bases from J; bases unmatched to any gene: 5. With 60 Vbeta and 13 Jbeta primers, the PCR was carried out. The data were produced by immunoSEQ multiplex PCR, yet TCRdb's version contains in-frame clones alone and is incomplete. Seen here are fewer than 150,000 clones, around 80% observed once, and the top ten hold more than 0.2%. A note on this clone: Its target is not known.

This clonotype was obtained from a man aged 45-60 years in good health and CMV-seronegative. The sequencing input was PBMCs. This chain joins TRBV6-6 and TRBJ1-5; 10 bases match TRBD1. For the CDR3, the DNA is TGTGCCAGCAGTGACAGGGGGCAAAACCAGCCCCAGCATTTT. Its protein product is CASSDRGQNQPQHF.